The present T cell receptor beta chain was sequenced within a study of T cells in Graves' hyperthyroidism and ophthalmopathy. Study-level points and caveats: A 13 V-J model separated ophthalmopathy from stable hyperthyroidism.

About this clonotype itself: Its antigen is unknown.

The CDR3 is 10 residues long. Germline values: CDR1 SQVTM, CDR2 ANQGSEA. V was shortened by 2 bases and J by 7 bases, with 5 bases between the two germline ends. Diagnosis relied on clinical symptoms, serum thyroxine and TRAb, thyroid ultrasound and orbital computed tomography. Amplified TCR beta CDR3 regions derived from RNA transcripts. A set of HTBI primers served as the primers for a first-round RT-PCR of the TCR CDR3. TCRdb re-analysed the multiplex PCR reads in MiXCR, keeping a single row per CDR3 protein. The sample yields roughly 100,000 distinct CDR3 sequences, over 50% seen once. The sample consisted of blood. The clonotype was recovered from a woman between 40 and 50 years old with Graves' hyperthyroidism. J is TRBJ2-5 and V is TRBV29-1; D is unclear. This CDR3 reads CSVEWGTQYF. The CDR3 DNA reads TGCAGCGTTGAATGGGGGACCCAGTACTTC.